These T cell receptor beta chains were read from a single sample in a study of PD-1 blockade in classical Hodgkin lymphoma. Assay used: immunoSEQ multiplex PCR; TCRdb lists only in-frame clones, some missing. The sample carries about 98,000 clones, more than 90% recorded once. Sequences were derived from peripheral blood mononuclear cells (PBMCs), sampled at baseline. The receptors were sampled from a human donor with classical Hodgkin lymphoma. The CDR3 runs from the conserved cysteine through the conserved F or W. D genes are given only for firm matches. Part of the rows lack a size; the others show once, few, many or a class for expanded clones.

cdr3_aa: CASSLGGRDTDTQYF
cdr3_nt: TGTGCCAGCAGCTTGGGCGGGAGGGACACAGATACGCAGTATTTT
j_call: TRBJ2-3
v_call: TRBV5-6
clone_size: -
d_call: TRBD2

cdr3_aa: CASGLWSGTEAFF
cdr3_nt: TGTGCTAGTGGTTTGTGGTCTGGAACTGAAGCTTTCTTT
j_call: TRBJ1-1
v_call: TRBV12-5
clone_size: -
d_call: -

cdr3_aa: CAWSVTPGEDYGYTF
cdr3_nt: TGTGCCTGGAGTGTAACCCCAGGGGAGGACTATGGCTACACCTTC
j_call: TRBJ1-2
v_call: TRBV30
clone_size: few
d_call: -

cdr3_aa: CASSLDAGAKNYGYTF
cdr3_nt: TGTGCCAGCAGCTTAGACGCAGGGGCGAAGAACTATGGCTACACCTTC
j_call: TRBJ1-2
v_call: TRBV7-9
clone_size: -
d_call: -

cdr3_aa: CASSLGWTEAFF
cdr3_nt: TGTGCCAGCAGCTTGGGTTGGACTGAAGCTTTCTTT
j_call: TRBJ1-1
v_call: TRBV13
clone_size: -
d_call: -

cdr3_aa: CASSTQWGTGELFF
cdr3_nt: TGTGCCAGTAGTACGCAGTGGGGCACCGGGGAGCTGTTTTTT
j_call: TRBJ2-2
v_call: TRBV19
clone_size: -
d_call: -

cdr3_aa: CASSTNVNYGYTF
cdr3_nt: TGTGCCAGCAGTACGAACGTTAACTATGGCTACACCTTC
j_call: TRBJ1-2
v_call: TRBV2
clone_size: -
d_call: -

cdr3_aa: CASRVAGYNEQFF
cdr3_nt: TGTGCCAGCAGAGTAGCGGGGTACAATGAGCAGTTCTTC
j_call: TRBJ2-1
v_call: TRBV27
clone_size: -
d_call: TRBD2

cdr3_aa: CASSQDEVQTEAFF
cdr3_nt: TGCGCCAGCAGCCAAGACGAAGTTCAGACTGAAGCTTTCTTT
j_call: TRBJ1-1
v_call: TRBV4-1
clone_size: -
d_call: -

cdr3_aa: CASSLVLQGTEAFF
cdr3_nt: TGCGCCAGCAGCTTGGTTTTACAGGGGACTGAAGCTTTCTTT
j_call: TRBJ1-1
v_call: TRBV5-1
clone_size: -
d_call: TRBD1

cdr3_aa: CASSWALGGGSYEQYF
cdr3_nt: TGTGCCAGCAGTTGGGCCCTTGGGGGGGGCTCCTACGAGCAGTACTTC
j_call: TRBJ2-7
v_call: TRBV28
clone_size: -
d_call: TRBD2

cdr3_aa: CAISKDRGHEQPQHF
cdr3_nt: TGTGCCATCAGTAAGGACAGGGGGCATGAACAGCCCCAGCATTTT
j_call: TRBJ1-5
v_call: TRBV10-3
clone_size: -
d_call: TRBD1

cdr3_aa: CASSFGQLNNSPLHF
cdr3_nt: TGTGCCAGCAGTTTCGGACAGCTTAATAATTCACCCCTCCACTTT
j_call: TRBJ1-6
v_call: TRBV27
clone_size: -
d_call: -

cdr3_aa: CASSQASGSGYEQYF
cdr3_nt: TGCGCCAGCAGCCAAGCTAGCGGGAGTGGCTACGAGCAGTACTTC
j_call: TRBJ2-7
v_call: TRBV4-1
clone_size: -
d_call: TRBD2

cdr3_aa: CASSQGPSNYGYTF
cdr3_nt: TGTGCCAGCAGTCAGGGGCCAAGTAACTATGGCTACACCTTC
j_call: TRBJ1-2
v_call: TRBV27
clone_size: -
d_call: -

cdr3_aa: CAWSVQMGSGAYEQYF
cdr3_nt: TGTGCCTGGAGTGTACAAATGGGCAGCGGGGCCTACGAGCAGTACTTC
j_call: TRBJ2-7
v_call: TRBV30
clone_size: -
d_call: TRBD2

cdr3_aa: CASSGQPGNQPQHF
cdr3_nt: TGTGCCAGCAGTGGTCAGCCAGGCAATCAGCCCCAGCATTTT
j_call: TRBJ1-5
v_call: TRBV2
clone_size: -
d_call: -

cdr3_aa: CASSIGGGGGYGYTF
cdr3_nt: TGTGCCAGTAGTATAGGTGGCGGGGGCGGCTATGGCTACACCTTC
j_call: TRBJ1-2
v_call: TRBV19
clone_size: -
d_call: -

cdr3_aa: CASSFTGVPTWTGNTIYF
cdr3_nt: TGTGCCAGCAGCTTTACAGGGGTTCCGACTTGGACTGGAAACACCATATATTTT
j_call: TRBJ1-3
v_call: TRBV7-9
clone_size: -
d_call: TRBD1

cdr3_aa: CASSVVRGTGRGTEAFF
cdr3_nt: TGTGCCAGCAGCGTAGTTAGGGGGACAGGGCGTGGCACTGAAGCTTTCTTT
j_call: TRBJ1-1
v_call: TRBV9
clone_size: once
d_call: TRBD1

cdr3_aa: CASSSVYRVMSVTPEAFF
cdr3_nt: TGTGCCAGCAGCTCTGTATACAGGGTAATGTCTGTCACCCCTGAAGCTTTCTTT
j_call: TRBJ1-1
v_call: TRBV7-9
clone_size: -
d_call: -

cdr3_aa: CASSLGAGTVLNEQFF
cdr3_nt: TGCGCCAGCAGCTTAGGAGCCGGGACAGTATTGAATGAGCAGTTCTTC
j_call: TRBJ2-1
v_call: TRBV5-1
clone_size: once
d_call: TRBD1

cdr3_aa: CASSQDRGFVASGRNEQYF
cdr3_nt: TGCGCCAGCAGCCAAGATCGGGGTTTCGTGGCTAGCGGGAGAAACGAGCAGTACTTC
j_call: TRBJ2-7
v_call: TRBV4-1
clone_size: -
d_call: TRBD2

cdr3_aa: CSVTGQGGQETQYF
cdr3_nt: TGCAGCGTTACGGGACAGGGCGGACAAGAGACCCAGTACTTC
j_call: TRBJ2-5
v_call: TRBV29-1
clone_size: once
d_call: TRBD1